This TCR beta chain was recovered during a study of T cells in Graves' hyperthyroidism and ophthalmopathy. Study results and limitations: Ophthalmopathy, which appeared later, was predicted by the model a median approximately 6.7 months before onset.

V dropped 5 bases and J dropped 0 bases, with 11 bases sitting between them. The germline gives CDR1 SNHLY, CDR2 FYNNEI. The CDR3 loop spans 15 amino acids. It was RNA transcripts that yielded the amplified TCR beta CDR3 regions. First-round RT-PCR targeting the TCR CDR3 was performed with the HTBI primer set. From the multiplex PCR reads, TCRdb called clonotypes with MiXCR, one entry per CDR3 protein. The profile covers about 420,000 distinct CDR3 sequences, with approximately 14% appearing a single time and 11% to 15% taken by the ten largest. This clonotype was detected ten times or more. What it binds is not known.

Sequenced: blood. The V gene is TRBV2, the J gene TRBJ1-3; D ambiguous. This TCR derives from a woman aged 18-30 years with Graves' hyperthyroidism. CDR3 sequence (DNA): TGTGCCAGCAGTCCCAGACGGAGCTCTGGAAACACCATATATTTT. Amino acid sequence: CASSPRRSSGNTIYF.